The 32 T cell receptor beta chains below were found in one sample sequenced in a study of CD8 T cells in Susac syndrome. Random hexamers were used to reverse transcribe an amount of about 0.5 to 1 ug RNA. A single record per CDR3 protein comes from TCRdb applying MiXCR to the immunoSEQ multiplex PCR reads. The repertoire includes around 170,000 distinct CDR3 sequences, roughly 94% of them detected once, and under 0.085% sits in the top ten. The source material was CD4+ T cells from PBMCs. Every receptor here comes from a human donor in good health.

This clonotype has a handful of counts. The V and J genes are TRBV6-6 and TRBJ1-2; TRBD1 matches 8 bases. Germline V gives CDR1 MNHNY, CDR2 SVGAGI (reference sequence). V was pared by 10 bases and J by 3 bases, with 10 bases of the junction left unmatched. CDR3 length: 14 amino acids. The CDR3 DNA reads as TGTGCCACCCTAACAACAGGGGGAGACTATGGCTACACCTTC. Its translation: CATLTTGGDYGYTF.

The CDR3 protein is CASSQDLIGNQPQHF. In DNA form, the CDR3 reads TGTGCCAGCAGCCAAGATCTGATCGGCAATCAGCCCCAGCATTTT. The chain combines TRBV4-2 with TRBJ1-5, with D hard to call. The germline V and J ends were trimmed by 0 bases and 2 bases, with 8 bases remaining between them. The CDR3 has 15 residues. Per the germline V gene, CDR1 is LGHNA and CDR2 is YNFKEQ.

This chain joins TRBV20-1 and TRBJ1-2, with 7 bases lining up with TRBD1. Germline CDR1 reads DFQATT; CDR2 reads SNEGSKA (reference sequence). J lost 7 bases, V lost 3 bases, and 5 bases had no gene match. The CDR3 is made up of 12 amino acids. The chain's CDR3 is CSARKGAGGYTF. In DNA form, the CDR3 reads TGCAGTGCTAGGAAGGGGGCTGGTGGCTACACCTTC.

CDR3 residues: CASSLRQGVKGYTF. For the CDR3, the DNA is TGTGCCAGCAGCTTACGCCAGGGAGTGAAGGGCTACACCTTC. The chain carries TRBV7-2 and TRBJ1-2; TRBD1 is a possible D gene (5 bases). V lost 2 bases and J 8 bases, leaving 15 bases between the germline ends. CDR1 and CDR2 (germline): SGHTA, FQGNSA. The CDR3 extends over 14 amino acids. Supplemented by reference TRBV7-2 and TRBJ1-2, the full variable domain reads GAGVSQSPSNKVTEKGKDVELRCDPISGHTALYWYRQSLGQGLEFLIYFQGNSAPDKSGLPSDRFSAERTGGSVSTLTIQRTQQEDSAVYLCASSLRQGVKGYTFGSGTRLTVV.

CDR3 nucleotides: TGCGCCAGCAGCTTGGAGGCAAGGTCCTACGAGCAGTACTTC. Translated, it gives CASSLEARSYEQYF. This chain uses TRBV5-1 with TRBJ2-7, with unresolved D. CDR1 is SGHRS and CDR2 is YFSETQ in the germline V gene. V lost 0 bases to trimming and J lost 1 base, with 8 bases between them. This CDR3 contains 14 residues.

This clonotype was seen just once. This chain links TRBV27 with TRBJ2-7, with a weak D call TRBD1 (5 bases). The V gene lost 6 bases and the J gene lost 2 bases, with 14 bases spanning the gap. The germline V gene has CDR1 MNHEY and CDR2 SMNVEV (reference sequence). CDR3 length: 14 residues. The CDR3 region is CASRRRGLTYEQYF. DNA of the CDR3: TGTGCCAGCAGGAGAAGGGGTCTTACCTACGAGCAGTACTTC.

V is TRBV7-9 and J is TRBJ1-1; D may be TRBD1 (5 bases). Germline-derived CDR1 and CDR2 are SEHNR and FQNEAQ (reference sequence). The length of the CDR3 is 14 residues. V was pared by 5 bases and J by 1 base, with 11 bases between. Written as DNA, the CDR3 is TGTGCCAGCAGCCGTGTGGGGACGAACACTGAAGCTTTCTTT. It translates to CASSRVGTNTEAFF.

This chain connects TRBV18 to TRBJ2-7; D might be TRBD1 (5 bases). The V gene's germline CDR1 is KGHSH and CDR2 LQKENI. There are 14 residues in the CDR3. Trimming stripped 0 bases from V and 1 base from J, with 7 bases between. The CDR3 region is CASSPPQGSYEQYF. CDR3 sequence (DNA): TGTGCCAGCTCACCACCGCAGGGTTCCTACGAGCAGTACTTC.

The gene calls are TRBV5-1 and TRBJ2-2, with TRBD1 identical over 9 bases. The CDR3 spans 16 residues. The germline gives CDR1 SGHRS, CDR2 YFSETQ. Losses at the gene ends were 4 bases for V and 2 bases for J; bases not matched to a gene: 6. The CDR3 protein is CASSVAGQGNTGELFF. The CDR3, as DNA: TGCGCCAGCAGCGTCGCGGGACAGGGTAACACCGGGGAGCTGTTTTTT.

The rearrangement links TRBV6-2 or TRBV6-3 to TRBJ1-2, with TRBD1 matching 11 bases. Trimming took 7 bases from V and 6 from J; bases not matched to a gene: 7. This CDR3 is 14 amino acids long. Germline CDR1 MNHEY, CDR2 SVGEGT. The CDR3 nucleotides read TGTGCCAGCACGCGGACAGGGGGCTGGAATGGCTACACCTTC. As protein: CASTRTGGWNGYTF.

The CDR3 DNA reads TGTGCCAGCAGTGAAGGGACCGCAAGAAGGGGGGAGCAGTTCTTC. Amino acid sequence: CASSEGTARRGEQFF. The rearrangement uses TRBV6-1 and TRBJ2-1; the D gene is possibly TRBD1 (6 bases). Trimming removed 1 base from V and 10 bases from J, with 17 bases in between. The CDR3 sequence is 15 residues long. Germline lookup yields CDR1 MNHNS and CDR2 SASEGT.

The DNA for the CDR3 is TGCAGTGCTAGAAATAGGGACGGGAGCTCCTACAATGAGCAGTTCTTC. It translates to CSARNRDGSSYNEQFF. The chain employs TRBV20-1 and TRBJ2-1; D might be TRBD2 (6 bases). Germline loops: CDR1 DFQATT, CDR2 SNEGSKA (reference sequence). Deletions cut 2 bases from V and 0 bases from J, with 14 bases between. The CDR3 consists of 16 residues.

The V gene is TRBV6-2 or TRBV6-3, the J gene TRBJ2-1; D may be TRBD2 (6 bases). Trimming shortened V by 5 bases and J by 15 bases, and 17 bases separated the two germline ends. The length of the CDR3 is 12 residues. Germline V CDR1 and CDR2: MNHEY, SVGEGT. CDR3 region: CASSLLAGKTFF. The DNA of the CDR3 is TGTGCCAGCAGTCTCCTCGCGGGAAAGACGTTCTTC.

The rearrangement uses TRBV4-1 and TRBJ1-5; the D gene is possibly TRBD1 (6 bases). The CDR3 is 19 residues long. V was cut by 4 bases and J by 0 bases, with 22 bases left in between. Germline V gene data show CDR1 as MGHRA and CDR2 as YSYEKL. The CDR3 DNA reads TGCGCCAGCAGCCGGACTAACACAGGGAATTACAATAGCAATCAGCCCCAGCATTTT. This codes for CASSRTNTGNYNSNQPQHF.

The chain uses TRBV2 and TRBJ1-5; 10 bases match TRBD1. With 3 bases clipped from V and 8 bases from J, the junction kept 4 bases outside the gene matches. The CDR3 contains 14 residues. Germline V gene sequence: CDR1 SNHLY, CDR2 FYNNEI. CDR3 sequence reads: CASSEGTGVKPQHF. CDR3 in DNA: TGTGCCAGCAGTGAGGGGACAGGGGTTAAGCCCCAGCATTTT. Full variable domain (rest looked up from reference TRBV2 and TRBJ1-5): EPEVTQTPSHQVTQMGQEVILRCVPISNHLYFYWYRQILGQKVEFLVSFYNNEISEKSEIFDDQFSVERPDGSNFTLKIRSTKLEDSAMYFCASSEGTGVKPQHFGDGTRLSIL.

The count of this clonotype is one. The rearrangement links TRBV20-1 to TRBJ1-1; a weak D match, TRBD1 (6 bases). The V and J ends lost 4 bases and 4 bases respectively, with 13 bases between them. This CDR3 contains 13 residues. CDR1 and CDR2 (germline): DFQATT, SNEGSKA (reference sequence). For the CDR3, the DNA is TGCAGTGCTATCCCGGGGGCTGTCACTGAAGCTTTCTTT. It is translated as CSAIPGAVTEAFF.

The V gene is TRBV5-4, the J gene TRBJ1-3, with D maybe TRBD1 (6 bases). Germline CDR1 reads SGHNT; CDR2 reads YYREEE (reference sequence). Trimming removed 2 bases at V and 4 bases at J, with 13 bases between. The CDR3 extends over 15 amino acids. CDR3 loop: CASSFSGAGGNTIYF. The DNA of the CDR3 is TGTGCCAGCAGCTTCTCAGGGGCTGGAGGAAACACCATATATTTT. Supplemented by reference TRBV5-4 and TRBJ1-3, the full variable domain reads ETGVTQSPTHLIKTRGQQVTLRCSSQSGHNTVSWYQQALGQGPQFIFQYYREEENGRGNFPPRFSGLQFPNYSSELNVNALELDDSALYLCASSFSGAGGNTIYFGEGSWLTVV.

V usage is TRBV6-2 or TRBV6-3 and J usage is TRBJ2-3, with 11 bases aligning to TRBD2. The CDR3 totals 15 residues. Germline assignment: CDR1 MNHEY and CDR2 SVGEGT. J gave up 6 bases and V 6 bases, and 8 bases lay outside the gene matches. As DNA, the CDR3 is TGTGCCAGCAGGGTCGGACTAGCGGGTAGGGATACGCAGTATTTT. Amino acid sequence: CASRVGLAGRDTQYF.

This clonotype was counted a single time. The chain is built from TRBV12-5 and TRBJ1-2; TRBD1 matches at 10 bases. Looked up from germline, CDR1 is LGHNT and CDR2 is FRNRAP. There are 13 residues in the CDR3. With 6 bases clipped from V and 6 bases from J, the junction kept 4 bases outside the gene matches. The CDR3 reads CASGPDRGDGYTF. Written as DNA, the CDR3 is TGTGCTAGTGGCCCGGACAGGGGGGATGGCTACACCTTC.

This chain connects TRBV10-1 to TRBJ2-3; D could derive from TRBD1 or TRBD2 (5 bases each). V shed 3 bases and J shed 2 bases, with 15 bases lying between them. This CDR3 region has 16 residues. The germline V gene encodes CDR1 WNHNN and CDR2 SYGVQD (reference sequence). CDR3 nucleotide sequence: TGCGCCAGCAGTGACCGGGGCGCGAGGTCCACAGATACGCAGTATTTT. It codes for CASSDRGARSTDTQYF.

The rearrangement joins TRBV15 to TRBJ1-5; D is possibly TRBD1 (5 bases). CDR1 is LNHNV and CDR2 is YYDKDF in the germline V gene (reference sequence). V gave up 0 bases and J gave up 0 bases, with 18 bases separating them. The CDR3 totals 19 residues. The CDR3 loop is CATSREMGEARYSNQPQHF. Written as DNA, the CDR3 is TGTGCCACCAGCAGAGAGATGGGGGAGGCGCGGTATAGCAATCAGCCCCAGCATTTT.

The chain combines TRBV19 with TRBJ1-5, with a weak D call TRBD1 (5 bases). The V end lost 7 bases, the J end lost 1 base, and 11 bases lay between the germline ends. The CDR3 extends over 14 amino acids. Germline loops: CDR1 LNHDA, CDR2 SQIVND (reference sequence). CDR3 nucleotides: TGTGCCAGTAAGAGGGGAGTGAGCAATCAGCCCCAGCATTTT. It codes for CASKRGVSNQPQHF.

The chain carries TRBV7-7 and TRBJ2-5; D unresolved. V lost 5 bases to trimming and J lost 1 base, with 8 bases between them. Germline loops: CDR1 SSHAT, CDR2 FNYEAQ (reference sequence). The length of the CDR3 is 13 residues. CDR3 in DNA: TGTGCCAGCAGCCGAGCGATCCAAGAGACCCAGTACTTC. This sequence encodes CASSRAIQETQYF.

The rearrangement joins TRBV14 to TRBJ2-1; possible D gene TRBD2, 6 bases. Looked up from germline, CDR1 is SGHDN and CDR2 is FVKESK. The CDR3 loop spans 17 amino acids. V gave up 5 bases and J gave up 5 bases, with 22 bases separating them. CDR3 DNA: TGTGCCAGCAGCATACATCTCGGGAGTATAAGGGACAATGAGCAGTTCTTC. It codes for CASSIHLGSIRDNEQFF. The full variable domain, completed using reference TRBV14 and TRBJ2-1, is EAGVTQFPSHSVIEKGQTVTLRCDPISGHDNLYWYRRVMGKEIKFLLHFVKESKQDESGMPNNRFLAERTGGTYSTLKVQPAELEDSGVYFCASSIHLGSIRDNEQFFGPGTRLTVL.

This sequence joins TRBV2 and TRBJ2-1; 7 bases agree with TRBD1. Germline trimming cut 4 bases from V and 5 bases from J; bases unmatched to any gene: 2. CDR1 and CDR2 from the germline V gene are SNHLY and FYNNEI. There are 13 residues in the CDR3. CDR3 nucleotide sequence: TGTGCCAGCAGTGCACAGGGGAACAATGAGCAGTTCTTC. Translating it yields CASSAQGNNEQFF.

CDR3 sequence (DNA): TGTGCCAGCAGTTATGCGGGGGGACCTTACAATGAGCAGTTCTTC. It specifies CASSYAGGPYNEQFF. The V call is TRBV6-2 or TRBV6-3, the J call TRBJ2-1, with 8 bases aligning to TRBD2. Germline trimming cut 3 bases from V and 4 bases from J; bases unmatched to any gene: 5. Germline CDR1 is MNHEY and CDR2 is SVGEGT. The CDR3 loop spans 15 amino acids.

The J gene is TRBJ2-7, the V gene TRBV28, with D tentatively TRBD1 (5 bases). Trimming cost V 6 bases and J 5 bases, with 14 bases left between them. CDR1 and CDR2 from the germline V gene are MDHEN and SYDVKM. This CDR3 spans 13 amino acids. The CDR3 loop is CASRDLSRDEQYF. CDR3 coding DNA: TGTGCCAGCAGAGACTTAAGCAGGGACGAGCAGTACTTC.

The DNA for the CDR3 is TGCAGTGCTACCCGCGAGCAGTACTTC. It encodes CSATREQYF. The rearrangement links TRBV20-1 to TRBJ2-7; D gene uncertain. Germline V CDR1 and CDR2: DFQATT, SNEGSKA (reference sequence). The ends were cut back, 4 bases at V and 6 bases at J, with 4 bases in the middle. The CDR3 runs 9 residues.

The chain combines TRBV7-9 with TRBJ2-2, with D unresolved. Germline V CDR1 and CDR2: SEHNR, FQNEAQ (reference sequence). The CDR3 length is 14 residues. V lost 2 bases to trimming and J lost 1 base, with 5 bases between them. This chain's CDR3 is CASSLSMNTGELFF. CDR3 in DNA: TGTGCCAGCAGCTTATCGATGAACACCGGGGAGCTGTTTTTT.

The J gene is TRBJ2-1, the V gene TRBV5-4; 14 bases line up with TRBD2. With V trimmed by 4 bases and J by 7 bases, 4 bases remained unmatched. CDR3 size: 15 residues. CDR1 and CDR2 from the germline V gene are SGHNT and YYREEE (reference sequence). The chain's CDR3 is CASSGGTSGGNEQFF. Written as DNA, the CDR3 is TGTGCCAGCAGCGGAGGGACTAGCGGGGGTAATGAGCAGTTCTTC.

This chain connects TRBV12-3 or TRBV12-4 to TRBJ2-6; a possible D gene is TRBD1 (5 bases). The V end was cut by 5 bases, the J end by 0 bases, with 8 bases between. There are 15 residues in the CDR3. The CDR3, as DNA: TGTGCCAGCAGTCTACAGGACTCTGGGGCCAACGTCCTGACTTTC. Its protein is CASSLQDSGANVLTF.

V gene TRBV7-2 combines with J gene TRBJ1-4; 9 positions match TRBD1. The V gene's germline CDR1 is SGHTA and CDR2 FQGNSA. J was trimmed by 7 bases and V by 9 bases; bases with no gene match: 6. The CDR3 is 13 amino acids. The CDR3 is CASTGQGGEKLFF. The CDR3 DNA sequence: TGTGCCAGTACGGGACAGGGTGGTGAAAAACTGTTTTTT.